What follows are 14 T cell receptor beta chains derived from one specimen sequenced in a study of identical twins. Each CDR3 protein is one row after TCRdb ran MiXCR on the 5' RACE reads. The sample comprises hundreds of thousands of distinct CDR3 sequences, 18% of which are singletons, and over 10% rests with the top ten. The sample also formed part of further work on T cells expressing NK-cell markers.

Source material: PBMCs. Receptors originate from a woman aged 18-35 years in good health.

The sample holds a few counts of this clonotype. The V and J genes are TRBV10-1 and TRBJ2-2, with no clear D. The CDR3 has 13 amino acids. Germline CDR1 WNHNN, CDR2 SYGVQD (reference sequence). V lost 8 bases, J lost 7 bases, and 14 bases lay in between. This chain's CDR3 is CASSELADGELFF. As DNA, the CDR3 is TGCGCCAGCTCCGAACTGGCCGACGGGGAGCTGTTTTTT.

The rearrangement links TRBV18 to TRBJ1-5; 8 positions match TRBD1. CDR1 is KGHSH, CDR2 LQKENI, per germline. CDR3 length: 17 residues. V dropped 3 bases and J dropped 4; count of bases not matched to a gene: 11. The CDR3, as DNA: TGTGCCAGCTCACCCGAAGTGTGGACAGGGAGGAATCAGCCCCAGCATTTT. Translating gives CASSPEVWTGRNQPQHF.

This clonotype has ten or more counts. The J gene is TRBJ2-7, the V gene TRBV12-3 or TRBV12-4; D is uncertain. The CDR3 loop spans 15 amino acids. The V and J ends lost 2 bases and 1 base respectively, with 12 bases between them. DNA of the CDR3: TGTGCCAGCAGTTTAATCCCCGGAGAGTCCTACGAGCAGTACTTC. Translation: CASSLIPGESYEQYF.

As DNA, the CDR3 is TGTGCCAGCAGTTTGAGGGTTTCCTATGGCTACACCTTC. Amino acids: CASSLRVSYGYTF. The rearrangement joins TRBV12-3 or TRBV12-4 to TRBJ1-2, with unresolved D. The length of the CDR3 is 13 residues. With 3 bases removed from V and 4 bases from J, the gap between germline ends came to 9 bases.

The chain joins TRBV7-2 to TRBJ2-7; D is perhaps TRBD2 (6 bases). V shed 8 bases and J shed 8 bases, with 16 bases lying between them. Germline V lookup: CDR1 SGHTA, CDR2 FQGNSA. CDR3 length: 12 residues. The DNA for the CDR3 is TGTGCCAGCGCCGGGAGCAGGGAAAAGCAGTACTTC. As protein: CASAGSREKQYF.

The chain has TRBV5-1 and TRBJ2-6; TRBD1 agrees at 8 bases. This CDR3 region has 16 residues. With 2 bases clipped from V and 1 base from J, the junction kept 2 bases outside the gene matches. Germline V gene sequence: CDR1 SGHRS, CDR2 YFSETQ. In nucleotides, the CDR3 is TGCGCCAGCAGCTTACAGGGGGTGTCTGGGGCCAACGTCCTGACTTTC. It encodes CASSLQGVSGANVLTF.

Only a few counts were recorded for this clonotype. The J gene is TRBJ1-6, the V gene TRBV20-1; 9 nucleotides align to TRBD1. V gave up 1 base and J gave up 9 bases; unmatched junction bases: 7. Germline lookup yields CDR1 DFQATT and CDR2 SNEGSKA (reference sequence). This CDR3 contains 15 residues. CDR3 sequence (DNA): TGCAGTGCTAGAGGCTCCGGGACAGGGCCTTCACCCCTCCACTTT. This translates into CSARGSGTGPSPLHF.

V is TRBV5-6 and J is TRBJ2-4; tentative D call: TRBD2 (6 bases). The germline V gene encodes CDR1 SGHDT and CDR2 YYEEEE. Trimming pared 3 bases from V and 0 bases from J, leaving 13 bases between. There are 16 residues in the CDR3. Here the CDR3 DNA reads TGTGCCAGCAGCTCCCTTAGCGGTCTAGCCAAAAACATTCAGTACTTC. Its translation: CASSSLSGLAKNIQYF.

The rearrangement uses TRBV9 and TRBJ2-1; 9 bases agree with TRBD2. The V gene's germline CDR1 is SGDLS and CDR2 YYNGEE. There are 16 residues in the CDR3. Unmatched junction bases numbered 9, after V lost 0 bases and J lost 8 bases. CDR3 nucleotides: TGTGCCAGCAGCGTAGGGGGCGGGAGGGCCCTCGATGAGCAGTTCTTC. Its protein is CASSVGGGRALDEQFF. Variable domain in full (rest from reference TRBV9 and TRBJ2-1): DSGVTQTPKHLITATGQRVTLRCSPRSGDLSVYWYQQSLDQGLQFLIQYYNGEERAKGNILERFSAQQFPDLHSELNLSSLELGDSALYFCASSVGGGRALDEQFFGPGTRLTVL.

In DNA, the CDR3 is TGTGCCAGCAAGGGAGCGGGAGACGAGACCCAGTACTTC. Translated: CASKGAGDETQYF. The chain combines TRBV9 with TRBJ2-5; TRBD2 matches at 8 bases. This CDR3 is 13 amino acids long. The V segment lost 6 bases and the J segment 5 bases; nucleotides outside the gene matches: 6. CDR1 and CDR2 (germline): SGDLS, YYNGEE.

J is TRBJ2-7 and V is TRBV10-3; D perhaps matches TRBD2 (7 bases). This CDR3 has 11 amino acids. V lost 11 bases, J lost 7 bases, and 15 bases lay in between. The germline CDR1 and CDR2 sequences are ENHRY and SYGVKD. As DNA, the CDR3 is TGTGCCGCTGGGGGGGGGCGAGAGCAGTACTTC. Encoded protein: CAAGGGREQYF.

This clonotype was seen more than once but under ten times. V gene TRBV12-3 or TRBV12-4 combines with J gene TRBJ1-6, with D uncertain. CDR3 length equals 12 residues. V lost 5 bases and J 10 bases, leaving 9 bases between the germline ends. CDR3 loop: CASSVQPSPLHF. The CDR3 bases are TGTGCCAGCAGTGTCCAGCCCTCACCCCTCCACTTT.

The J gene is TRBJ2-1, the V gene TRBV6-1; D may be TRBD2 (6 bases). The V gene lost 7 bases and the J gene lost 0 bases, with 13 bases spanning the gap. The CDR3 consists of 15 residues. CDR1 MNHNS and CDR2 SASEGT come from the germline V gene. CDR3 in DNA: TGTGCCAGCACCCGGGGGACTCCCTCCTACAATGAGCAGTTCTTC. This sequence encodes CASTRGTPSYNEQFF.

This clonotype was recorded a few times. The V call is TRBV6-1, the J call TRBJ1-5, with D tentatively TRBD1 (6 bases). Germline V CDR1 and CDR2: MNHNS, SASEGT. With 8 bases removed from V and 3 bases from J, the gap between germline ends came to 14 bases. This CDR3 is 14 amino acids long. The chain's CDR3 is CASARGPHNQPQHF. The DNA of the CDR3 is TGTGCCAGCGCCCGGGGGCCCCACAATCAGCCCCAGCATTTT.